A selection of T cell receptor beta chains follows, all from one sample in a study of blood T cell repertoires in COVID-19. The method was immunoSEQ multiplex PCR; TCRdb's version includes in-frame clones alone and lacks a portion of them. The sample contains 150,000 to 200,000 clones, roughly 89% of which appear only once. The sequencing sample was made of peripheral blood. The receptor source for this set is a human donor in a cohort sampled during active COVID-19. Both conserved end residues are part of each CDR3. A D gene is named only where the DNA matches it firmly. Size is omitted from some rows. Given values are once, few, many or a class for expanded clones.

D gene	V gene	J gene	clone size	CDR3 DNA	CDR3 protein
.	TRBV5-6	TRBJ2-7	.	TGTGCCAGCAGCTACGACAGGCGGCCCTACGAGCAGTACTTC	CASSYDRRPYEQYF
TRBD1	TRBV3-1/TRBV3-2	TRBJ1-2	.	TGTGCCAGCAGCAAAGACAGGGGGCGAGGCTACACCTTC	CASSKDRGRGYTF
.	TRBV19	TRBJ2-7	once	TGTGCCAGTAGTGTGGAGAGGGAATCCGGCGAGCAGTACTTC	CASSVERESGEQYF
.	TRBV6-2/TRBV6-3	TRBJ2-7	.	TGTGCCAGCAGTCAGGGCCGCGAGCAGTACTTC	CASSQGREQYF
TRBD1	TRBV10-2	TRBJ1-2	.	TGCGCCAGCAGTGAGTCGACCTTGGGGACAGTTACTAACTATGGCTACACCTTC	CASSESTLGTVTNYGYTF
.	TRBV9	TRBJ1-4	.	TGTGCCAGCAGCGCGGGCGGGGTTAATGAAAAACTGTTTTTT	CASSAGGVNEKLFF
TRBD1	TRBV7-7	TRBJ2-5	.	TGTGCCAGCAGTCGACAGGGGGGAAAGGAGACCCAGTACTTC	CASSRQGGKETQYF
.	TRBV3-1/TRBV3-2	TRBJ1-2	.	TGTGCCAGCAGCCAAACCCAGTATGGCTACACCTTC	CASSQTQYGYTF
TRBD1	TRBV2	TRBJ1-6	.	TGTGCCAGCAGGGCTTCAGGGGGGCTCTCGGTTTCACCCCTCCACTTT	CASRASGGLSVSPLHF
.	TRBV14	TRBJ1-3	.	TGTGCCAGCAGCCGACAGGTTGGAAACACCATATATTTT	CASSRQVGNTIYF
.	TRBV5-6	TRBJ1-1	few	TGTGCCAGCAGCTTAAGACAGAACACTGAAGCTTTCTTT	CASSLRQNTEAFF
TRBD1	TRBV6-6	TRBJ2-7	.	TGTGCCAGCAGCCACGGACAGGGTTTAGGCGAGCAGTACTTC	CASSHGQGLGEQYF
TRBD1	TRBV11-2	TRBJ1-4	.	TGTGCCAGCAGCTGGACAGGGGGTAATGAAAAACTGTTTTTT	CASSWTGGNEKLFF
TRBD1	TRBV5-1	TRBJ2-6	.	TGCGCCAGCAGCCGGACAGGGGCTGGGGCCAACGTCCTGACTTTC	CASSRTGAGANVLTF
.	TRBV19	TRBJ1-3	.	TGTGCCAGTAGTATTCCCCGGGAAAATGGCGCTGGAAACACCATATATTTT	CASSIPRENGAGNTIYF
.	TRBV30	TRBJ1-2	.	TGTGCCTGGACAGGGGATACCTATGGCTACACCTTC	CAWTGDTYGYTF
.	TRBV29-1	TRBJ1-2	.	TGCAGCGTTGGCGGGCAGAACTATGGCTACACCTTC	CSVGGQNYGYTF
.	TRBV5-4	TRBJ2-7	few	TGTGCCAGCAGCTCCCTCTCCTACGAGCAGTACTTC	CASSSLSYEQYF
TRBD1	TRBV7-2	TRBJ2-7	.	TGTGCCAGCAGCTTAGTCCCCGGACAGGGGTCCTACGAGCAGTACTTC	CASSLVPGQGSYEQYF
.	TRBV5-6	TRBJ1-4	.	TGTGCCAGCAGCTTGGCGGTAACTAATGAAAAACTGTTTTTT	CASSLAVTNEKLFF
TRBD1	TRBV20-1	TRBJ2-6	.	TGCAGTGCTAGACGGGACAGCCCTCAAACTTTC	CSARRDSPQTF
.	TRBV9	TRBJ1-1	few	TGTGCCAGCAGCGCCCCTTCGGGGACTACTGAAGCTTTCTTT	CASSAPSGTTEAFF
TRBD1	TRBV5-6	TRBJ2-7	.	TGTGCCAGCAGCTCCAGGACAGGGGGACCCGAGCAGTACTTC	CASSSRTGGPEQYF
.	TRBV6-2/TRBV6-3	TRBJ2-5	many	TGTGCCAGCAGCCTACAGGGCCCCACGGGTTCGGAGACCCAGTACTTC	CASSLQGPTGSETQYF
.	TRBV24-1	TRBJ2-3	.	TGTGCCACCAGTGCTAGGGCAGGGGTAGATACGCAGTATTTT	CATSARAGVDTQYF
.	TRBV5-1	TRBJ2-3	.	TGCGCCAGCAGCTTAGTCCTTCAGAGCACAGATACGCAGTATTTT	CASSLVLQSTDTQYF
.	TRBV12-3/TRBV12-4	TRBJ2-7	.	TGTGCCAGCAGGTCCGGCTACGAGCAGTACTTC	CASRSGYEQYF
.	TRBV3-1/TRBV3-2	TRBJ2-3	once	.	CASSQVGRGTAYF
TRBD2	TRBV28	TRBJ2-7	.	TGTGCCAGCAGGCCCGGGACTAGAAACTACGAGCAGTACTTC	CASRPGTRNYEQYF
.	TRBV18	TRBJ1-2	.	TGTGCCAGCTCACCAGTGGACACTACTAACTATGGCTACACCTTC	CASSPVDTTNYGYTF
TRBD2	TRBV6-2/TRBV6-3	TRBJ2-3	.	TGTGCCAGCAGTATGACTAGCGGGGACCGTAATACGCAGTATTTT	CASSMTSGDRNTQYF
.	TRBV2	TRBJ1-5	.	TGTGCCAGCAGGGCGTTCAGGAGCAATCAGCCCCAGCATTTT	CASRAFRSNQPQHF
TRBD1	TRBV7-6	TRBJ1-1	few	TGTGCCAGCAGCTTAGTAGTCGGCAGGGGGATTACTGAAGCTTTCTTT	CASSLVVGRGITEAFF
.	TRBV5-5	TRBJ2-7	.	TGTGCCAGCAGCAAAGCAGATACTAGCTCCTACGAGCAGTACTTC	CASSKADTSSYEQYF
TRBD2	TRBV2	TRBJ2-5	few	TGTGCCAGCAGTGGTTGGTTACTAGCGACTCAAGAGACCCAGTACTTC	CASSGWLLATQETQYF
TRBD2	TRBV6-4	TRBJ2-3	.	TGTGCCAGCAGTGCGGGACTAGCCACAGATACGCAGTATTTT	CASSAGLATDTQYF
TRBD1	TRBV12-3/TRBV12-4	TRBJ2-2	.	TGTGCCAGCAGCCCAGGGGGCCCCGGGGAGCTGTTTTTT	CASSPGGPGELFF
.	TRBV7-2	TRBJ1-2	.	TGTGCCAGCAGTGCAGACAGCTTTGATGGCTACACCTTC	CASSADSFDGYTF
.	TRBV7-2	TRBJ2-5	once	TGTGCCAGCAGCTTAGATGGGCTAGTAAGGGGGACCCAGTACTTC	CASSLDGLVRGTQYF
TRBD2	TRBV5-1	TRBJ2-3	.	TGCGCCAGCAGATCCCTAGCGGGAGAGTACCCGGGGTATTTT	CASRSLAGEYPGYF
.	TRBV29-1	TRBJ1-6	.	TGCAGCGTCGGGGGGGAAAATTCACCCCTCCACTTT	CSVGGENSPLHF
.	TRBV6-1	TRBJ2-1	.	TGTGCCAGCAGTGAGTTATCCTACAATGAGCAGTTCTTC	CASSELSYNEQFF
TRBD1	TRBV4-1	TRBJ1-2	.	TGCGCCAGCAGCCAACCGACAGGGGGAGCTAACTATGGCTACACCTTC	CASSQPTGGANYGYTF
.	TRBV28	TRBJ2-1	.	TGTGCCAGCAGTCCCCGAGGAGGAGTATACAATGAGCAGTTCTTC	CASSPRGGVYNEQFF
.	TRBV6-6	TRBJ1-5	.	TGTGCCAGCAGTTCCGGAGATACCTGGGATCAGCCCCAGCATTTT	CASSSGDTWDQPQHF
.	TRBV30	TRBJ1-5	.	TGTGCCTGGAGTGTCGGAGGGGCGAGTCAGCCCCAGCATTTT	CAWSVGGASQPQHF
.	TRBV29-1	TRBJ1-3	.	TGCAGCGTTCTTTCGGAGCGAAACACCATATATTTT	CSVLSERNTIYF
.	TRBV12-3/TRBV12-4	TRBJ2-1	.	TGTGCCAGCAGTTTCGGTTCACAGGGGCAGTTCTTC	CASSFGSQGQFF
.	TRBV19	TRBJ2-7	.	TGTGCCAGTTGGGGGGAGTTCGAGCAGTACTTC	CASWGEFEQYF
.	TRBV2	TRBJ1-5	.	TGTGCCAGCAGTGATCAGACAGGCCCTTATAGCAATCAGCCCCAGCATTTT	CASSDQTGPYSNQPQHF
TRBD1	TRBV5-1	TRBJ1-3	.	TGCGCCAGCAGCTACCGGGACAGGGGTTTCTCTGGAAACACCATATATTTT	CASSYRDRGFSGNTIYF
TRBD1	TRBV5-4	TRBJ1-1	.	TGTGCCAGCAGCACCGGACAGGGTTGGACTGAAGCTTTCTTT	CASSTGQGWTEAFF
.	TRBV18	TRBJ1-2	few	TGTGCCAGCTCACCACAGGAGTTTAAGGACTACACCTTC	CASSPQEFKDYTF